This TCR beta chain appears in the sequencing data of a study of T cells after yellow fever vaccination (dated 2019 in TCRdb). Looking at the study overall: The SMART-Seq v4 Ultra Low Input RNA kit was used to prepare libraries from fractions with low cell numbers. Bulk PBMC replicates and cell subsets were isolated from blood drawn at multiple timepoints before and after both primary and secondary immunization. To follow T-cell clones before and after primary and booster YFV17D yellow fever vaccination, bulk TCR alpha and beta repertoires were sequenced over time. Two healthy male donors made up the cohort, one aged 18 to 30 years and the other aged 30 to 40 years. The paper's findings and limits, for the study overall: Only two donors were included in the study, so the extent to which the findings can be generalized is limited. Because abundant contaminating clonotypes from the bulk population could be contained in FACS-sorted repertoires, computational filtering was required. A small share of clonotypes was detected in both CD4 and CD8 compartments, with the overlap likely arising from convergent recombination. Compared with the primary T-cell response, the secondary T-cell response was weaker but faster, peaking on day 5 rather than day 15. Most clones expanded after primary vaccination (around 96% of CD4 and around nine tenths of CD8) were re-detected after the booster, suggesting that broad memory maintenance occurred.

The germline V gene supplies CDR1 SGHTA and CDR2 FQGTGA. The CDR3 runs 13 residues from the cysteine to the phenylalanine. This entry keeps only the CDR3 DNA: 39 bases, framed from base 1. The germline ends are 7 bases apart after V is trimmed by 2 bases and J by 3 bases. Synthesis of TCR cDNA relied on 5'RACE template switching, a step that introduced a universal primer site along with unique molecular identifiers. cDNA synthesis was primed from both the TCR alpha and TCR beta constant segments. Two PCR steps were used to amplify libraries, with sample barcodes and sequencing adapters being added in the second step. Sequencing of the libraries was done on either Illumina HiSeq 2500 (2x100 bp) or NovaSeq (2x150 bp). From the authors' description of their analysis: MIGEC was used to demultiplex reads and collapse the reads into UMI consensus sequences, and MiXCR was used for V(D)J alignment. Using edgeR on replicate PBMC samples, clonotypes were called vaccine-responding if FDR was below 0.01 and the log2 fold change was above 5 up to day 15. CD4 or CD8 identity was assigned to each bulk clonotype according to whether the clonotype was present at higher abundance in the sequenced CD4 repertoire or the sequenced CD8 repertoire. TCRdb trimmed the raw reads at Q25, called clones with MiXCR and kept productive beta chains. CDR3 protein sequences are deduplicated, and each keeps its most common genes and DNA. TCRdb's processing, not the authors', yielded these V and J calls. The sample table records about 69,000 distinct CDR3 sequences; 4.5% to 7.5% of these occur just once. The ten largest clones add up to roughly 2.2% of the sample.

This sample's treatment or condition label indicates: live attenuated yellow fever vaccine strain. PBMCs were isolated from peripheral blood using a standard Ficoll-Paque protocol. Dynabeads CD4 and CD8 positive selection kits were used to isolate the CD4 and CD8 T-cell fractions. TriZol was used to extract RNA from bulk PBMCs, from CD4 and CD8 fractions, and from dextramer-positive and dextramer-negative fractions. This clonotype was counted ten times or more. The specificity of this receptor is unknown. Per-base qualities were not stored, and no clone one base away is much larger. The sequence joins TRBV7-3 to TRBJ1-2, with TRBD1 perhaps the D gene, on 5 matching bases. The source of this sequence is a man in his late teens or twenties who received the YFV17D yellow fever vaccine. The sequencing here drew on CD4+ T cells sorted from PBMCs, taken around 15 days after the first yellow fever vaccination. The CDR3 region: CASSLDSHYGYTF. The nucleotides read TGTGCCAGCAGCTTAGACAGCCACTATGGCTACACCTTC.